These T cell receptor beta chains were read from a single sample in a study of blood T cell repertoires in COVID-19. TCRdb's table, derived via immunoSEQ multiplex PCR, lists solely in-frame clones and lacks some. The sample holds 340,000 or so clones, about 86% seen once. Input material: peripheral blood. All receptors derive from a man aged 25 to 45 with active or convalescent COVID-19. The CDR3 runs from the conserved cysteine through the conserved F or W. A D gene is named only where the DNA matches it firmly. The size entry is marked missing in some rows and otherwise reads once, few, many or a size class.

J: TRBJ1-6
D: TRBD1
V: TRBV19
size: once
length: 15
DNA: TGTGCCAGTTCAGACAGGGGCGTCGCGTCCTCACCCCTCCACTTT
CDR3: CASSDRGVASSPLHF

J: TRBJ2-2
D: TRBD2
V: TRBV4-1
size: once
length: 16
DNA: TGCGCCAGCAGCCCTTTAGCGGGAGGGAACACCGGGGAGCTGTTTTTT
CDR3: CASSPLAGGNTGELFF

J: TRBJ2-4
D: NA
V: TRBV24-1
size: once
length: 13
DNA: TGTGCCACCAGTGACCCCTCCACTGACATTCAGTACTTC
CDR3: CATSDPSTDIQYF

J: TRBJ2-1
D: NA
V: TRBV28
size: NA
length: 16
DNA: TGTGCCAGCAGTACCCCTCAGGGCGGGGCCTACAATGAGCAGTTCTTC
CDR3: CASSTPQGGAYNEQFF

J: TRBJ2-2
D: NA
V: TRBV28
size: NA
length: 14
DNA: TGTGCCAGCAGCACCGACACACCCACCGGGGAGCTGTTTTTT
CDR3: CASSTDTPTGELFF

J: TRBJ1-4
D: NA
V: TRBV6-4
size: NA
length: 13
DNA: TGTGCCAGCAGTGCCAGGCAGAATGAAAAACTGTTTTTT
CDR3: CASSARQNEKLFF

J: TRBJ2-5
D: TRBD1
V: TRBV5-4
size: NA
length: 16
DNA: TGTGCCAGCAGCCGGGGGCGGGACAGGGGAGGAGAGACCCAGTACTTC
CDR3: CASSRGRDRGGETQYF

J: TRBJ2-1
D: NA
V: TRBV7-2
size: NA
length: 11
DNA: TGTGCCAGCAGCTTAACTGTAGAGCAGTTCTTC
CDR3: CASSLTVEQFF

J: TRBJ2-3
D: TRBD2
V: TRBV19
size: NA
length: 15
DNA: TGTGCCAGCAAGCTCGGGACTAGTATGACAGATACGCAGTATTTT
CDR3: CASKLGTSMTDTQYF

J: TRBJ2-7
D: TRBD1
V: TRBV30
size: NA
length: 12
DNA: TGTGCCTGGAGGACAGGGGCGTACGAGCAGTACTTC
CDR3: CAWRTGAYEQYF

J: TRBJ2-7
D: NA
V: TRBV4-2
size: NA
length: 13
DNA: TGTGCCAGCAGCCAAGGCGTTGGCTACGAGCAGTACTTC
CDR3: CASSQGVGYEQYF

J: TRBJ2-1
D: TRBD2
V: TRBV7-2
size: once
length: 12
DNA: TGTGCCAGCAGCTTTCGGGGGGACGAGCAGTTCTTC
CDR3: CASSFRGDEQFF

J: TRBJ1-3
D: NA
V: TRBV7-6
size: once
length: 16
DNA: TGTGCCAGCAGCTTACGGGGGTCTAACTCTGGAAACACCATATATTTT
CDR3: CASSLRGSNSGNTIYF

J: TRBJ2-1
D: TRBD1
V: TRBV4-3
size: NA
length: 17
DNA: TGCGCCAGCAGCCAAGATAGTGACAGGGGCCTCTACAATGAGCAGTTCTTC
CDR3: CASSQDSDRGLYNEQFF

J: TRBJ2-2
D: TRBD2
V: TRBV3-1/TRBV3-2
size: NA
length: 22
DNA: TGTGCCAGCAGCCAAGAACCCCAATGGGAACAGCCCGGGACTAGCGGGAGCGGGGAGCTGTTTTTT
CDR3: CASSQEPQWEQPGTSGSGELFF

J: TRBJ2-1
D: TRBD2
V: TRBV5-1
size: once
length: 15
DNA: TGCGCCAGCAGCTTTGGGAGGGGTTCCTACAATGAGCAGTTCTTC
CDR3: CASSFGRGSYNEQFF

J: TRBJ1-2
D: NA
V: TRBV11-2
size: few
length: 13
DNA: TGTGCCAGCAGCTTAGCGGGGGGCTATGGCTACACCTTC
CDR3: CASSLAGGYGYTF

J: TRBJ2-7
D: NA
V: TRBV5-1
size: once
length: 14
DNA: TGCGCCAGCAGCGCTGTTCCGGGAGCCTACGAGCAGTACTTC
CDR3: CASSAVPGAYEQYF

J: TRBJ1-5
D: NA
V: TRBV5-5
size: few
length: 13
DNA: TGTGCCAGCATTGGAGATAGCAATCAGCCCCAGCATTTT
CDR3: CASIGDSNQPQHF

J: TRBJ1-1
D: NA
V: TRBV19
size: NA
length: 13
DNA: TGTGCCAGTAGTATGCAGGGTGGGACTGAAGCTTTCTTT
CDR3: CASSMQGGTEAFF

J: TRBJ2-1
D: TRBD1
V: TRBV6-5
size: NA
length: 14
DNA: TGTGCCAGCACCGGGGACAGGGGGGCTGTTGAGCAGTTCTTC
CDR3: CASTGDRGAVEQFF

J: TRBJ1-1
D: TRBD1
V: TRBV9
size: NA
length: 13
DNA: TGTGCCAGCAGCGTTGGGACAGGGACTGAAGCTTTCTTT
CDR3: CASSVGTGTEAFF

J: TRBJ1-3
D: NA
V: TRBV30
size: once
length: 14
DNA: TGTGCCTACCCCTCTGGGAGAACTGGAAACACCATATATTTT
CDR3: CAYPSGRTGNTIYF

J: TRBJ2-1
D: TRBD2
V: TRBV4-3
size: NA
length: 15
DNA: TGCGCCAGCAGCCTTAGCGGGAGCTCCTACAATGAGCAGTTCTTC
CDR3: CASSLSGSSYNEQFF

J: TRBJ2-3
D: TRBD2
V: TRBV5-1
size: NA
length: 16
DNA: TGCGCCAGCAGCCGTGCTAGCGGGAGGGCCTCAGATACGCAGTATTTT
CDR3: CASSRASGRASDTQYF

J: TRBJ1-3
D: NA
V: TRBV28
size: NA
length: 14
DNA: TGTGCCAGCAGTTTGGTGAGCGATGGAAACACCATATATTTT
CDR3: CASSLVSDGNTIYF

J: TRBJ1-4
D: TRBD1
V: TRBV7-9
size: NA
length: 17
DNA: TGTGCCAGCAGCTTATGGCACAGGGGCCGGTGGAATGAAAAACTGTTTTTT
CDR3: CASSLWHRGRWNEKLFF

J: TRBJ1-4
D: NA
V: TRBV19
size: NA
length: 14
DNA: TGTGCCAGTAGTAAGGACAGTAGTGTTGAAAAACTGTTTTTT
CDR3: CASSKDSSVEKLFF

J: TRBJ2-7
D: NA
V: TRBV25-1
size: few
length: 14
DNA: TGTGCCAGCAGTGTAAGAGGGAGCCCCTACGAGCAGTACTTC
CDR3: CASSVRGSPYEQYF

J: TRBJ1-6
D: TRBD1
V: TRBV7-2
size: NA
length: 15
DNA: TGTGCCAGCAGCTTACGGACAGGGGGTAATTCACCCCTCCACTTT
CDR3: CASSLRTGGNSPLHF

J: TRBJ1-2
D: NA
V: TRBV5-8
size: NA
length: 14
DNA: TGTGCCAGCACCCAAGTCAGGGGTAGCTATGGCTACACCTTC
CDR3: CASTQVRGSYGYTF

J: TRBJ2-7
D: NA
V: TRBV9
size: NA
length: 15
DNA: TGTGCCAGCAGCGTAGAACCCGAGCGTCTCTACGAGCAGTACTTC
CDR3: CASSVEPERLYEQYF

J: TRBJ1-5
D: TRBD1
V: TRBV9
size: NA
length: 14
DNA: TGTGCCAGCAGCCCCCGACAGGGGGATCAGCCCCAGCATTTT
CDR3: CASSPRQGDQPQHF

J: TRBJ1-2
D: NA
V: TRBV7-2
size: NA
length: 13
DNA: TGTGCCAGCAGCTTAGGCCAGGTCTATGGCTACACCTTC
CDR3: CASSLGQVYGYTF

J: TRBJ2-1
D: TRBD2
V: TRBV6-1
size: NA
length: 17
DNA: TGTGCCAGCAGTGAAGCCCCTAGCGGGATCGTCTACAATGAGCAGTTCTTC
CDR3: CASSEAPSGIVYNEQFF

J: TRBJ1-1
D: NA
V: TRBV5-1
size: NA
length: 15
DNA: TGCGCCAGCAGCTCTCTCGGGACTCCCGACGCTGAAGCTTTCTTT
CDR3: CASSSLGTPDAEAFF

J: TRBJ1-1
D: NA
V: TRBV5-6
size: NA
length: 14
DNA: TGTGCCAGCAGCTTGGTGGGGGCGAACACTGAAGCTTTCTTT
CDR3: CASSLVGANTEAFF

J: TRBJ2-1
D: TRBD2
V: TRBV5-1
size: NA
length: 16
DNA: TGCGCCAGCAGCTTCATAGCGGGAGTTGGGTACAATGAGCAGTTCTTC
CDR3: CASSFIAGVGYNEQFF

J: TRBJ2-7
D: TRBD1
V: TRBV5-4
size: NA
length: 13
DNA: TGTGCCAGCAGCTTATGGACAGGGCGAGAGCAGTACTTC
CDR3: CASSLWTGREQYF

J: TRBJ2-7
D: NA
V: TRBV18
size: NA
length: 13
DNA: TGTGCCAGCTCACCTACAGACCTGCCCGAGCAGTACTTC
CDR3: CASSPTDLPEQYF

J: TRBJ2-5
D: NA
V: TRBV7-9
size: once
length: 16
DNA: TGTGCCAGCAGCTTAGCCCTACAGGCCTGGGAAGAGACCCAGTACTTC
CDR3: CASSLALQAWEETQYF

J: TRBJ2-1
D: NA
V: TRBV30
size: NA
length: 13
DNA: TGTGCCTGGTCGATCAGGGCTCGAAATGAGCAGTTCTTC
CDR3: CAWSIRARNEQFF

J: TRBJ1-6
D: NA
V: TRBV12-2
size: NA
length: 16
DNA: TGTGCAAGTCGTGGGACAGGGACAGCCCTTTTTTCACCCCTCCACTTT
CDR3: CASRGTGTALFSPLHF

J: TRBJ2-5
D: TRBD1
V: TRBV5-6
size: NA
length: 16
DNA: TGTGCCAGCAGCCCGGGGACAGTCATTTTCGGGGAGACCCAGTACTTC
CDR3: CASSPGTVIFGETQYF

J: TRBJ2-7
D: TRBD2
V: TRBV10-3
size: NA
length: 15
DNA: TGTGCCATCAGCACGTCCCTAGCGGGGACCTACGAGCAGTACTTC
CDR3: CAISTSLAGTYEQYF

J: TRBJ1-2
D: NA
V: TRBV6-5
size: NA
length: 14
DNA: TGTGCCAGCAGTTACGAGCAGGCCGGAGGAGGCTACACCTTC
CDR3: CASSYEQAGGGYTF

J: TRBJ2-7
D: TRBD2
V: TRBV2
size: NA
length: 17
DNA: TGTGCCAGCAGTGGCGGACTAGCGGGAGAAGGGAACTACGAGCAGTACTTC
CDR3: CASSGGLAGEGNYEQYF

J: TRBJ1-2
D: TRBD1
V: TRBV4-1
size: NA
length: 15
DNA: TGCGCCAGCAGCCAGGTTGACAGGGCTAACTATGGCTACACCTTC
CDR3: CASSQVDRANYGYTF

J: TRBJ2-5
D: TRBD2
V: TRBV7-9
size: NA
length: 19
DNA: TGTGCCAGCCCCGAGGGGGGGACTAGCGGGAGTAAGGGAGGAGAGACCCAGTACTTC
CDR3: CASPEGGTSGSKGGETQYF

J: TRBJ2-2
D: NA
V: TRBV30
size: NA
length: 15
DNA: TGTGCCTGGAGTGTGAGCGGGCTTAACACCGGGGAGCTGTTTTTT
CDR3: CAWSVSGLNTGELFF